A few counts support the clone carrying this TCR beta chain. Its antigen is not identified. This sample was included in a study of CD8 T cells in ankylosing spondylitis. Study-wide results and caveats: Reportedly, matched ankylosing spondylitis synovial fluid was significantly enriched for disease-linked clones. As for the disease-linked clones, they showed a CD8+ phenotype and occurred at relatively low frequencies in peripheral blood. Reports of some motif variants in reactive arthritis synovial fluid and blood predate this one.

Germline V gene lookup returns CDR1 KGHSH and CDR2 LQKENI. CDR3 length: 12 residues. V lost 4 bases and J lost 6, with 7 bases in between. A single record per CDR3 protein comes from TCRdb applying MiXCR to the 5' RACE reads. The repertoire holds 36,000 or so distinct CDR3 sequences, with roughly 13% as singletons. The J gene is TRBJ2-1, the V gene TRBV18; the D gene is possibly TRBD2 (5 bases). The sequence derives from a male donor with ankylosing spondylitis. Sequencing used synovial fluid, either unsorted or a sorted T cell fraction (not recorded which). The CDR3 here is CASSQDFNEQFF. In DNA form, the CDR3 reads TGTGCCAGCTCACAGGACTTCAATGAGCAGTTCTTC.